This T cell receptor beta chain was sequenced during a study of T cell clusters in autoimmune cytopenias. Multiplex touch-down PCR amplified TRB using TRB-A and TRB-B pools in one tube. TCRdb re-called the multiplex PCR reads; one entry per CDR3 protein, DNA not given. The specimen's table records about 2,000 distinct CDR3 sequences. Each sample's input was 250 to 300 ng genomic DNA, some 34,000 genome equivalents. CDR1 and CDR2 (germline): SGHNT, YYREEE (reference sequence). The CDR3 is made up of 13 amino acids. By frequency, this clonotype is medium-sized (0.01 to 0.1%). This sample was shared with a second study, whose subject was T cell repertoires in aging, cancer and after chemotherapy.

The TCR sequence derives from a human donor with chronic lymphocytic leukemia. The chain combines TRBV5-4 with TRBJ2-5. The sequenced sample consisted of peripheral blood. The CDR3 protein is CASSLASTETQYF.